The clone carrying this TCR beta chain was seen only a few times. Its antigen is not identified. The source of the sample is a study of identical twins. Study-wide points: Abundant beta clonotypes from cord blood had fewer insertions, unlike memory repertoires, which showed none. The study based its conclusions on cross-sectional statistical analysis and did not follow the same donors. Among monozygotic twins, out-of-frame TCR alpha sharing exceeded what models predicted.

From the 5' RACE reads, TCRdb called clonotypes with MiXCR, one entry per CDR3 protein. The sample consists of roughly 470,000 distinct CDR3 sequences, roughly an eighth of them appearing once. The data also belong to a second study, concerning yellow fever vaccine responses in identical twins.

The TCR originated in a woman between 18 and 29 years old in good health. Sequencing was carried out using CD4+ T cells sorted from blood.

The CDR3 bases are TGTGCCAGCAGCTTAGGACTAGCGGAAGAGCAGTACTTC. Its protein is CASSLGLAEEQYF. The rearrangement uses TRBV7-9 and TRBJ2-7, with 9 nucleotides matching TRBD2. Per the germline V gene, CDR1 is SEHNR and CDR2 is FQNEAQ (reference sequence). This CDR3 has 13 amino acids. Germline trimming cut 1 base from V and 7 bases from J; bases unmatched to any gene: 2.